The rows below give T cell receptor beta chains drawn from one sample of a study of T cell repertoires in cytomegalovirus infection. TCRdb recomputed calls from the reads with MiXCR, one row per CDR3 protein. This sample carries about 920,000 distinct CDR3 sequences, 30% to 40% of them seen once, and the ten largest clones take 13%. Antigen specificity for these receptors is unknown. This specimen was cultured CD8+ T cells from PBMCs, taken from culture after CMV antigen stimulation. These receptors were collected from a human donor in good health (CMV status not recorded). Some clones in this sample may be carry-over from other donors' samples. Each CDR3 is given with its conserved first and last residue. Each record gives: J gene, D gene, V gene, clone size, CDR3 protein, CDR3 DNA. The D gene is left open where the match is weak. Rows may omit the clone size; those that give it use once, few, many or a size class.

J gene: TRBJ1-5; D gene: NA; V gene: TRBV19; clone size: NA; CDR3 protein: CASTKAYSNQPQHF; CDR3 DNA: TGTGCCAGTACTAAGGCCTATAGCAATCAGCCCCAGCATTTT
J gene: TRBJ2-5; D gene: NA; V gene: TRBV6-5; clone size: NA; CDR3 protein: CANTLVSGDLEETQYF; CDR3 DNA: TGTGCCAACACCCTTGTGTCAGGGGATTTGGAAGAGACCCAGTACTTC
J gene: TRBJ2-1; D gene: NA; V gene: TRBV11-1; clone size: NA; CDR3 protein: CASGTRDNPYNEQFF; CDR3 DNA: TGTGCCAGCGGTACCCGGGACAATCCCTACAATGAGCAGTTCTTC
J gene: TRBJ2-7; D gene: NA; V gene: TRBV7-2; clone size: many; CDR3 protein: CASSITWGRTGYEQYF; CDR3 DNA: TGTGCCAGCAGCATTACGTGGGGCAGGACCGGGTACGAGCAGTACTTC
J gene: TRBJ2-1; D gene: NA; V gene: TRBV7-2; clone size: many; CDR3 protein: CASSSSGAQGNEQFF; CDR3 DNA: TGTGCCAGCAGCTCCTCCGGGGCCCAAGGCAATGAGCAGTTCTTC
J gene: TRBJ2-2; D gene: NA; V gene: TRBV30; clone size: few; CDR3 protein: CAWVSDWIGSGELFF; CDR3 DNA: TGTGCCTGGGTTTCGGATTGGATAGGGTCCGGGGAGCTGTTTTTT
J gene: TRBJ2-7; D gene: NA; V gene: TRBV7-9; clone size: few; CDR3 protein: CASSLVRGSYEQYF; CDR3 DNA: TGTGCCAGCAGCTTAGTGCGGGGCTCCTACGAGCAGTACTTC
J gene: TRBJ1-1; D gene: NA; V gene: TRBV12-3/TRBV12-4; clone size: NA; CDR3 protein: CASIGGSGRKSRSTEAFF; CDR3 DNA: TGTGCCAGCATTGGAGGATCGGGACGAAAATCGCGGAGCACTGAAGCTTTCTTT
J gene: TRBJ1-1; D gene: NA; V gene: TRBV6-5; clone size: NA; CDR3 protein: CASSEEWEMNTEAFF; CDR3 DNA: TGTGCCAGCAGCGAGGAGTGGGAGATGAACACTGAAGCTTTCTTT
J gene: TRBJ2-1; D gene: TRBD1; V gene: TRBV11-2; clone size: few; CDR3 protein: CASSSPGTGAYNEQFF; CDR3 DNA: TGTGCCAGCAGTTCCCCCGGGACAGGGGCCTACAATGAGCAGTTCTTC
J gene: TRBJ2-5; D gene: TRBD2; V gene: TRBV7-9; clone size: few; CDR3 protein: CASSLGLAGVVQETQYF; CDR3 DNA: TGTGCCAGCAGCTTAGGACTAGCGGGGGTCGTGCAAGAGACCCAGTACTTC
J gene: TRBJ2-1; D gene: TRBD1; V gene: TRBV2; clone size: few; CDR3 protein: CASSEAIRGPVDEQFF; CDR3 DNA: TGTGCCAGCAGTGAAGCAATCAGGGGGCCGGTCGATGAGCAGTTCTTC
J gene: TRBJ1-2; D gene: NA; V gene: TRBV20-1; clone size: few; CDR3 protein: CSARDNPNYGYTF; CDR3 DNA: TGCAGTGCTAGGGATAATCCTAACTATGGCTACACCTTC
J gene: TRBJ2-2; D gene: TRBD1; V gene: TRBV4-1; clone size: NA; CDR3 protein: CASASHGQGPTGELFF; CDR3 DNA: TGCGCCAGCGCAAGCCACGGACAGGGGCCCACCGGGGAGCTGTTTTTT
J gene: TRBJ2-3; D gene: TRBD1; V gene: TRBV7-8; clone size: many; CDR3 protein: CASSYTGTGERNTDTQYF; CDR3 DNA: TGTGCCAGCAGCTATACCGGGACAGGGGAGAGAAACACAGATACGCAGTATTTT
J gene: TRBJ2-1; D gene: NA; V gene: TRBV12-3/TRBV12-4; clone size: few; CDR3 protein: CASSLAYRDEQFF; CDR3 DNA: TGTGCCAGCAGTTTAGCGTACAGGGACGAGCAGTTCTTC
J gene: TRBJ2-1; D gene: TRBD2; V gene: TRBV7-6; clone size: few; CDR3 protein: CASSARLAGAGNEQFF; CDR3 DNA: TGTGCCAGCAGCGCAAGACTAGCGGGAGCTGGTAATGAGCAGTTCTTC
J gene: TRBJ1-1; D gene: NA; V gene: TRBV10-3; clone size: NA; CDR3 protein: CAISEGTDFEAFF; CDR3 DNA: TGTGCCATCAGTGAGGGGACCGACTTTGAAGCTTTCTTT
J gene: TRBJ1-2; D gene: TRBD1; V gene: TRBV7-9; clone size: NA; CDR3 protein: CASSLFGQGTFKDGYTF; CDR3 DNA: TGTGCCAGCAGCTTATTTGGACAGGGGACTTTCAAGGATGGCTACACCTTC
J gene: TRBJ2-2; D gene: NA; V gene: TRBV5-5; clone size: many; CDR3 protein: CASSTDRTGELFF; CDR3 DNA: TGTGCCAGCAGCACTGACAGAACCGGGGAGCTGTTTTTT
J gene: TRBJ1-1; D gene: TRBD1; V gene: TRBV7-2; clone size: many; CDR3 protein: CASSFLGTGMGTEAFF; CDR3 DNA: TGTGCCAGCAGCTTCCTCGGGACAGGCATGGGCACTGAAGCTTTCTTT
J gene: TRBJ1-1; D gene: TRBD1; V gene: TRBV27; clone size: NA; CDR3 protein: CASSSYQGAEKAFF; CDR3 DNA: TGTGCCAGCAGTTCATACCAGGGGGCAGAGAAAGCTTTCTTT
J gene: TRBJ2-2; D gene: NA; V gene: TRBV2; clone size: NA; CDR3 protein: CASSNSFEDANTGELFF; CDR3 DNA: TGTGCCAGCAGTAACAGCTTTGAGGACGCGAACACCGGGGAGCTGTTTTTT
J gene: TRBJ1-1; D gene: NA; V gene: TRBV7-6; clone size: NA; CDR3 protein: CASSLGCRTENTEAFF; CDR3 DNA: TGTGCTAGCAGCTTAGGGTGTCGGACAGAGAACACTGAAGCTTTCTTT
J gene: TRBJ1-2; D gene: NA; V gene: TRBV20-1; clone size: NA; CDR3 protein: CSADSYGYTF; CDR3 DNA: TGCAGCGCGGACAGCTATGGCTACACCTTC
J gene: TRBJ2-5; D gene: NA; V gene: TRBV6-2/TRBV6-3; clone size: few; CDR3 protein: CASSNLGVSGETQYF; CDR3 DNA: TGTGCCAGCAGTAACCTGGGAGTGTCGGGGGAGACCCAGTACTTC
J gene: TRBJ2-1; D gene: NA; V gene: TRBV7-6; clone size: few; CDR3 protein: CASSYMPPGLSSYNEQFF; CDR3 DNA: TGTGCCAGCAGCTACATGCCCCCGGGACTTTCGTCCTACAATGAGCAGTTCTTC
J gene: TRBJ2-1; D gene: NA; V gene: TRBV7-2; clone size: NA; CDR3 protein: CASSLPGTQGNSYNEQFF; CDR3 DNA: TGTGCCAGCAGCTTACCAGGGACCCAGGGAAACTCCTACAATGAGCAGTTCTTC
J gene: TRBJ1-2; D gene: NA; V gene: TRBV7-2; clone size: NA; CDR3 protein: CASSLASGDDYGYTF; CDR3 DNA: TGTGCCAGCAGCTTAGCATCAGGGGATGACTATGGCTACACCTTC
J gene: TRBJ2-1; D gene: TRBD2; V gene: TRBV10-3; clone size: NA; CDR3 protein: CAISEYKRGAGNEQFF; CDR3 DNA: TGTGCCATCAGTGAGTACAAGCGGGGGGCTGGTAATGAGCAGTTCTTC
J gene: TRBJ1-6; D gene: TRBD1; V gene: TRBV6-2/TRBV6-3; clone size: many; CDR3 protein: CASSHRDSFHSPLHF; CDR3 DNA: TGTGCCAGCAGTCATCGGGACAGCTTCCATTCACCCCTCCACTTT
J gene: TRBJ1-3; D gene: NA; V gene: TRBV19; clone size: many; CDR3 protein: CASSIVGGAAGNTIYF; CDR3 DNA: TGTGCCAGTAGTATAGTCGGGGGAGCAGCTGGAAACACCATATATTTT
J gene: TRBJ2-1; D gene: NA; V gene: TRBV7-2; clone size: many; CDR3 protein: CASSLRVRAPYNEQFF; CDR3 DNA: TGTGCCAGCAGCTTAAGGGTGCGGGCTCCCTACAATGAGCAGTTCTTC
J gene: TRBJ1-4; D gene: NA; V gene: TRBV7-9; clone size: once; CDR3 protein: CASSFGRGSWDEKLFF; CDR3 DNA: TGTGCCAGCAGCTTCGGTAGGGGATCGTGGGATGAAAAACTGTTTTTT
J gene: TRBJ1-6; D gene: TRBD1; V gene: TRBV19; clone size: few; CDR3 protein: CASSPGTELNSPLHF; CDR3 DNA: TGTGCCAGTAGTCCCGGGACAGAACTTAATTCACCCCTCCACTTT
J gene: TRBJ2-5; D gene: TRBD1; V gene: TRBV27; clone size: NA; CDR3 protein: CASSSGTVWGKTQYF; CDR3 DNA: TGTGCCAGCAGTTCCGGGACAGTATGGGGCAAGACCCAGTACTTC
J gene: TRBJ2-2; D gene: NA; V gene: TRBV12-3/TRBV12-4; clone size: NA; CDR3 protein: CASSPPGTATGELFF; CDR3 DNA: TGTGCCAGCAGTCCACCTGGGACGGCCACCGGGGAGCTGTTTTTT
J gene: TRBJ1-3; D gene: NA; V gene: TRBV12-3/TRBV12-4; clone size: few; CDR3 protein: CASSLVPVGLTGNTIYF; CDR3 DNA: TGTGCCAGCAGTTTAGTTCCGGTGGGCCTTACTGGAAACACCATATATTTT
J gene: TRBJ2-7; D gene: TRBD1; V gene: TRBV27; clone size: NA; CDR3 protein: CASRLTGGHYEQYF; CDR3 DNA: TGTGCCAGCAGACTGACAGGGGGGCACTACGAGCAGTACTTC
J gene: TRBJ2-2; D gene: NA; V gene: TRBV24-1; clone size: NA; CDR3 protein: CATSDSSRTNTGELFF; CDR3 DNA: TGTGCCACCAGTGATTCTTCTAGAACCAACACCGGGGAGCTGTTTTTT
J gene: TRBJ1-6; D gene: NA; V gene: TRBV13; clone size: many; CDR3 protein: CASNKGSSYNSPLHF; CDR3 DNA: TGTGCCAGCAACAAGGGAAGCTCCTATAATTCACCCCTCCACTTT
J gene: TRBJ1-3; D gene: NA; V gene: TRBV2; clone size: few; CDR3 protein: CASNPDTNSGNTIYF; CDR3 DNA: TGTGCCAGCAATCCGGACACAAACTCTGGAAACACCATATATTTT